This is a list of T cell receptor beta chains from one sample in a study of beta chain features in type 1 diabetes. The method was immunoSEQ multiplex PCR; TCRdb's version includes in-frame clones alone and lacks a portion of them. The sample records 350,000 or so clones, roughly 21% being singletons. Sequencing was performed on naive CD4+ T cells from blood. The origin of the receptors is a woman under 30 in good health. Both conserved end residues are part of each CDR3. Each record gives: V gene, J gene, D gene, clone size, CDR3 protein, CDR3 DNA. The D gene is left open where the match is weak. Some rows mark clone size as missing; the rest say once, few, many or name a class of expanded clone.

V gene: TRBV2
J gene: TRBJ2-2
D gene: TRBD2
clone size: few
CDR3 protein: CASSEVRGIGELFF
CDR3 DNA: TGTGCCAGCAGTGAAGTGCGGGGGATCGGGGAGCTGTTTTTT

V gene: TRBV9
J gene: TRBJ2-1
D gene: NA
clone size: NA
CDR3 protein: CASSVGGIDIPVDEQFF
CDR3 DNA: TGTGCCAGCAGCGTAGGCGGCATCGATATACCTGTCGATGAGCAGTTCTTC

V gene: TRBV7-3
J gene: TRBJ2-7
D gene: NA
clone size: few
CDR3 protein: CASSLEGGPYEQYF
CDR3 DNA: TGTGCCAGCAGCTTAGAGGGCGGGCCCTACGAGCAGTACTTC

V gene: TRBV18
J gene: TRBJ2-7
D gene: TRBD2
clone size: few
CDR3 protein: CASSPTSGRAPYEQYF
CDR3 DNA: TGTGCCAGCTCGCCCACTAGCGGGAGGGCACCTTACGAGCAGTACTTC

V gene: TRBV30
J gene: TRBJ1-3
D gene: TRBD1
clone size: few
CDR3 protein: CAWKGQGLGNTIYF
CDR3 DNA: TGTGCCTGGAAGGGACAGGGGTTAGGAAACACCATATATTTT

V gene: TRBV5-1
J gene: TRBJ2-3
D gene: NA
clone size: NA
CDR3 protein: CASSRGGSSTDTQYF
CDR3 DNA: TGCGCCAGCAGCCGAGGGGGTTCTAGCACAGATACGCAGTATTTT

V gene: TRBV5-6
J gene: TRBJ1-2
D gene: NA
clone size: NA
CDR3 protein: CASSFRLGYTF
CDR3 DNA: TGTGCCAGCAGCTTCCGTTTGGGCTACACCTTC

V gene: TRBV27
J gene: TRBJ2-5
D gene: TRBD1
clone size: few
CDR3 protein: CASSLGTGRQETQYF
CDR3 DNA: TGTGCCAGCAGTTTAGGGACAGGGCGACAAGAGACCCAGTACTTC

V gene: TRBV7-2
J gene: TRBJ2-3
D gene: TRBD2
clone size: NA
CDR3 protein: CASSPELAGGSPQYF
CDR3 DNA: TGTGCCAGCAGCCCTGAACTAGCGGGGGGTTCTCCCCAATATTTT

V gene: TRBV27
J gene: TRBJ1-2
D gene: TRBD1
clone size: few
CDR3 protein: CASSLSRDSYGYTF
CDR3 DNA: TGTGCCAGCAGTTTATCACGGGACAGCTATGGCTACACCTTC

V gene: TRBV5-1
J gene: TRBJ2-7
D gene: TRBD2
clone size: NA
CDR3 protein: CASSLVAGGPLYEQYF
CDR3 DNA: TGCGCCAGCAGCTTGGTTGCGGGAGGGCCCCTATACGAGCAGTACTTC

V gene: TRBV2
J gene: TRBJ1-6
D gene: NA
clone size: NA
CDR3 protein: CASTPEYNSPLHF
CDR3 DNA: TGTGCCAGCACGCCGGAGTATAATTCACCCCTCCACTTT

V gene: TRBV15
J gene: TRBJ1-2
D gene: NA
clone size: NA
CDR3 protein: CATSLRGAGTYGYTF
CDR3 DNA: TGTGCCACCAGCCTCCGGGGGGCAGGGACCTATGGCTACACCTTC

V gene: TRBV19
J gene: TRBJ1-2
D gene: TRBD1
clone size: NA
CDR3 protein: CASSGTGDGYTF
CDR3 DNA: TGTGCCAGTAGCGGGACAGGGGATGGCTACACCTTC

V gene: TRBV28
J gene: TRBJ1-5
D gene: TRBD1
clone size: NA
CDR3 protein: CASRQGSQPQHF
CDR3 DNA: TGTGCCAGCAGACAGGGGAGTCAGCCCCAGCATTTT

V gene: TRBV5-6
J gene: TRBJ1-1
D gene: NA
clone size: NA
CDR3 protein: CASSFEGNTEAFF
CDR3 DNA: TGTGCCAGCAGCTTTGAGGGGAACACTGAAGCTTTCTTT

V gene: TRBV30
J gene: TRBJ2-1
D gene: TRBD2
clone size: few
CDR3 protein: CAWRSGSSYNEQFF
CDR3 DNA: TGTGCCTGGAGGAGCGGGAGTTCCTACAATGAGCAGTTCTTC

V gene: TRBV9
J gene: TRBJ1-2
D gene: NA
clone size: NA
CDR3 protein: CASSASQYGYTF
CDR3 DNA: TGTGCCAGCAGCGCCTCACAGTATGGCTACACCTTC

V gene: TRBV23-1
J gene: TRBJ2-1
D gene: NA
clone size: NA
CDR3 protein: CASTTSAKQGKRVREQFF
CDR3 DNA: TGCGCCAGCACCACTAGTGCCAAGCAGGGGAAGAGGGTGAGGGAGCAGTTCTTC

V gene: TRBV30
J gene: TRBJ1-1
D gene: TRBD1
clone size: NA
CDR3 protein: CAWTKGQLNTEAFF
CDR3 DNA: TGTGCCTGGACGAAGGGACAGCTAAACACTGAAGCTTTCTTT

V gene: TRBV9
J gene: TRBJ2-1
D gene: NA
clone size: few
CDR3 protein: CASPASLDNEQFF
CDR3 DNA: TGTGCCAGCCCGGCTAGCCTAGACAATGAGCAGTTCTTC

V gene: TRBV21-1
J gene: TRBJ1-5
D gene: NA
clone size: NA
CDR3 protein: CASSKAQGPYNQPQHF
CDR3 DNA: TGTGCCAGCAGCAAAGCGCAGGGGCCTTACAATCAGCCCCAGCATTTT

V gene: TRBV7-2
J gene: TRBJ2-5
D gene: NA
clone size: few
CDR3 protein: CASSLALRGETQYF
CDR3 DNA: TGTGCCAGCAGCTTAGCGTTGCGGGGAGAGACCCAGTACTTC

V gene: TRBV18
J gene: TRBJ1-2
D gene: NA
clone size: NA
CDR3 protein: CASSPRDYGYTF
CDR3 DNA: TGTGCCAGCTCACCACGCGACTATGGCTACACCTTC

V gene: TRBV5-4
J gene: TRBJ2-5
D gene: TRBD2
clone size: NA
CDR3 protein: CASSPSGRVQETQYF
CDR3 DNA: TGTGCCAGCAGCCCTAGCGGGAGGGTACAAGAGACCCAGTACTTC

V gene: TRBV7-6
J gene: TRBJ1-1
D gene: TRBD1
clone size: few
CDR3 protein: CASSRQGRTEAFF
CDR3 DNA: TGTGCCAGCAGCCGACAGGGGCGCACTGAAGCTTTCTTT

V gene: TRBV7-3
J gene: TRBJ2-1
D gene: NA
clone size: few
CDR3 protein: CASSPDWAGGDEQFF
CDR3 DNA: TGTGCCAGCAGCCCCGACTGGGCTGGGGGCGATGAGCAGTTCTTC

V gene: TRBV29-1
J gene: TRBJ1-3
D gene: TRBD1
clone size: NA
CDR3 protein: CSVSWTGSTHSGNTIYF
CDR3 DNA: TGCAGCGTGTCCTGGACAGGCTCTACTCACTCTGGAAACACCATATATTTT

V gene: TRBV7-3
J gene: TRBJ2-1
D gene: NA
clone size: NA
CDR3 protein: CASSVYRGGNEQFF
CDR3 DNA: TGTGCCAGCAGCGTTTACAGGGGAGGCAATGAGCAGTTCTTC

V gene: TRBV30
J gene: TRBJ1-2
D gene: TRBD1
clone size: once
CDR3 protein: CAWSGGRGLGYTF
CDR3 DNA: TGTGCCTGGAGTGGGGGCAGGGGGCTTGGCTACACCTTC

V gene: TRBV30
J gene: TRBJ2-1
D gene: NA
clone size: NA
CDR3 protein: CAWQLTRPNSYNEQFF
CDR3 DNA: TGTGCCTGGCAACTAACGAGGCCAAACTCCTACAATGAGCAGTTCTTC

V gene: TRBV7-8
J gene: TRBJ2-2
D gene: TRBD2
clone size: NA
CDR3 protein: CASSRLGRPNTGELFF
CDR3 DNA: TGTGCCAGCAGCCGGCTCGGGAGGCCGAACACCGGGGAGCTGTTTTTT

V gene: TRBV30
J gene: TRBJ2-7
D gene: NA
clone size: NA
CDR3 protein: CAWRTRSSAGSYEQYF
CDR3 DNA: TGTGCCTGGAGGACCCGGAGTAGCGCGGGCTCCTACGAGCAGTACTTC